This TCR beta chain was found in a study of shared clonotypes between healthy human individuals. Study-wide background: Plates per donor: three CD4 naive, three CD4 memory, two CD8 naive, one CD8 memory.

Per the original data handling: Owing to the provision of junction-only sequences devoid of quality scores by immunoSEQ, filtering differed. Sequenced by immunoSEQ multiplex PCR; TCRdb stores in-frame clones only, minus some. V, J and clone size are taken as reported in that table, and D and trimming were inferred from the DNA itself. In the table there are millions of clones, about 92% of which are singletons. Whole-study findings and limits: Researchers found naive subsets generally carried larger estimated richness than memory subsets. Large sequencing depth failed to make sorted-subset sequencing complete, rarefaction showed.

CDR1 and CDR2 (germline): LNHDA, SQIVND (reference sequence). Trimming shortened V by 3 bases and J by 4 bases, and 12 bases separated the two germline ends. The CDR3 length is 14 residues. About this clone: Antigen unknown. Other DNA sequences within the sample encode an identical CDR3.

The V and J genes are TRBV19 and TRBJ2-5, with TRBD1 as a possible D gene (7 bases). This receptor was identified in a man aged 18 to 29 in good health. The sample consisted of naive CD4+ T cells sorted from blood. Regarding subset: CD45RA+ positively selected. The DNA of the CDR3 is TGTGCCAGTAGTATTGGAGGGGGCGGAGAGACCCAGTACTTC. Translating gives CASSIGGGGETQYF.